This T cell receptor beta chain was observed in a study of T cells in localized non-small cell lung cancer. TCRdb's copy holds only in-frame clones and misses some; the assay was immunoSEQ multiplex PCR. The table lists tens of thousands of clones, roughly nine tenths of them singletons, with roughly 6.9% in the top ten. The sample holds a few counts of this clone. Antigen: not known. Germline V lookup: CDR1 KGHSH, CDR2 LQKENI. V was shortened by 4 bases and J by 7 bases, with 8 bases between the two germline ends. The CDR3 is 13 amino acids. Study-wide points: Sequencing covered just one tumor region, so heterogeneity cannot be ruled out.

The source material was peripheral blood, sampled before any cancer treatment. The sequence derives from a female donor aged 60 or older with stage I lung adenocarcinoma. The chain couples TRBV18 to TRBJ1-6, with D perhaps matching TRBD1 (5 bases). The CDR3 here is CASSRDDNSPLHF. Written as DNA, the CDR3 is TGTGCCAGCTCACGGGACGACAATTCACCCCTCCACTTT.